One and the same sample provided the 16 T cell receptor beta chains below, sequenced in a study of T-cell reconstitution after alpha-beta-depleted transplantation in children. The TCRbeta library incorporated unique molecular identifiers. TCRdb independently ran MiXCR on the PCR reads; one entry per CDR3 protein. Altogether roughly 790,000 distinct CDR3 sequences are present, around 15% being singletons, with the ten largest covering around 5%. Sample: PBMCs, mostly from graft donor cells, taken 360 days after TCRalphabeta/CD19-depleted stem cell transplant. Source of these receptors: a male patient younger than 18 who had a stem cell transplant for acute lymphoblastic leukemia, so the T cells may come from the graft donor.

Worth noting for this clonotype: The CDR3 ends on some other residue instead of the conserved phenylalanine or tryptophan, so this is likely a read error. The rearrangement joins TRBV5-1 to TRBJ2-7; 8 bases are shared with TRBD1. This CDR3 region has 15 residues. Trimming at V came to 3 bases and at J to 6 bases, leaving 11 bases not matched to a gene. Germline V gives CDR1 SGHRS, CDR2 YFSETQ. The CDR3 sequence: CASSSLHQGASEQYC. The CDR3, as DNA: TGCGCCAGCAGCTCCCTACACCAGGGGGCGAGCGAGCAGTACTGC.

This clonotype occurred a few times. The gene calls are TRBV20-1 and TRBJ1-1; D is unresolved. Germline V gives CDR1 DFQATT, CDR2 SNEGSKA (reference sequence). CDR3 length equals 12 residues. V lost 3 bases, J lost 9 bases, and 14 bases lay in between. The CDR3 sequence is CSARDRLGQAFF. CDR3 bases: TGCAGTGCTAGGGACCGACTAGGGCAAGCTTTCTTT.

The J gene is TRBJ2-5, the V gene TRBV4-1, with a weak D call TRBD1 (6 bases). This CDR3 has 17 residues. Trimming stripped 0 bases from V and 1 base from J, with 15 bases between. Germline V gene lookup returns CDR1 MGHRA and CDR2 YSYEKL. This chain's CDR3 is CASSQEPAGVFQETQYF. CDR3 DNA sequence: TGCGCCAGCAGCCAAGAACCCGCAGGGGTCTTCCAAGAGACCCAGTACTTC.

This rearrangement joins TRBV10-3 to TRBJ1-2; D unresolved. Germline V gives CDR1 ENHRY, CDR2 SYGVKD. V was cut by 5 bases and J by 2 bases, with 18 bases left in between. The CDR3 has 16 amino acids. Written as DNA, the CDR3 is TGTGCCATCAGTCGCCCCAAAACCCAACTAAACTATGGCTACACCTTC. Amino acid sequence: CAISRPKTQLNYGYTF.

The V gene is TRBV5-5, the J gene TRBJ1-1; TRBD1 might be the D (5 bases). V gave up 4 bases and J gave up 5 bases, with 21 bases separating them. The CDR3 consists of 16 residues. The germline gives CDR1 SGHKS, CDR2 YYEKEE (reference sequence). The CDR3 reads CASSRHVGGAGTEAFF. Written as DNA, the CDR3 is TGTGCCAGCAGCCGTCACGTGGGGGGTGCGGGTACTGAAGCTTTCTTT. Variable domain in full (rest from reference TRBV5-5 and TRBJ1-1): DAGVTQSPTHLIKTRGQQVTLRCSPISGHKSVSWYQQVLGQGPQFIFQYYEKEERGRGNFPDRFSARQFPNYSSELNVNALLLGDSALYLCASSRHVGGAGTEAFFGQGTRLTVV.

This clonotype was detected only a few times. The rearrangement uses TRBV28 and TRBJ2-7; a possible D gene is TRBD1 (5 bases). This CDR3 is 18 amino acids long. Germline V lookup: CDR1 MDHEN, CDR2 SYDVKM. Trimming took 4 bases from V and 1 from J, leaving 23 bases between them. The chain's CDR3 is CASSSPGMQDVLSYEQYF. DNA for the CDR3: TGTGCCAGCAGTTCCCCAGGGATGCAGGACGTACTATCCTACGAGCAGTACTTC.

This clonotype was seen only a few times. The rearrangement uses TRBV2 and TRBJ2-1, with D unclear. The CDR3 has 11 residues. From germline, CDR1 is SNHLY and CDR2 FYNNEI. V lost 3 bases and J lost 15, with 12 bases in between. CDR3 bases: TGTGCCAGCAGTGAGGGCATTTCATGGTTCTTC. As protein: CASSEGISWFF. The whole variable domain, remainder taken from reference TRBV2 and TRBJ2-1, is EPEVTQTPSHQVTQMGQEVILRCVPISNHLYFYWYRQILGQKVEFLVSFYNNEISEKSEIFDDQFSVERPDGSNFTLKIRSTKLEDSAMYFCASSEGISWFFGPGTRLTVL.

This clonotype has a count of ten or more. The chain uses TRBV5-1 and TRBJ1-2; no firm D call. Germline CDR1 SGHRS, CDR2 YFSETQ. CDR3 size: 14 residues. Trimming took 0 bases from V and 2 from J, leaving 8 bases between them. CDR3 DNA sequence: TGCGCCAGCAGCTTGGCTGGAGGAAACTATGGCTACACCTTC. This sequence encodes CASSLAGGNYGYTF. The full variable domain, rest sourced from reference TRBV5-1 and TRBJ1-2, is KAGVTQTPRYLIKTRGQQVTLSCSPISGHRSVSWYQQTPGQGLQFLFEYFSETQRNKGNFPGRFSGRQFSNSRSEMNVSTLELGDSALYLCASSLAGGNYGYTFGSGTRLTVV.

The genes are TRBV6-2 or TRBV6-3 and TRBJ2-1; D not resolved. From germline, CDR1 is MNHEY and CDR2 SVGEGT. V was clipped by 4 bases and J by 10 bases, with 8 bases between them. This CDR3 has 11 residues. The CDR3 sequence: CASSLSPEQFF. The CDR3 nucleotides read TGTGCCAGCAGTTTATCTCCGGAGCAGTTCTTC.

The table lists this clonotype with a few counts. This chain joins TRBV20-1 and TRBJ2-7; D is unresolved. Trimming pared 0 bases from V and 2 bases from J, leaving 14 bases between. This CDR3 has 15 amino acids. CDR1 and CDR2 (germline): DFQATT, SNEGSKA (reference sequence). CDR3 nucleotide sequence: TGCAGTGCTAGAGATTCCGCCCGGAGACCCTACGAGCAGTACTTC. Amino acid sequence: CSARDSARRPYEQYF.

The chain recombines TRBV18 with TRBJ2-3; the match to TRBD1 covers 7 bases. The CDR3 is 17 amino acids. Germline CDR1 is KGHSH and CDR2 is LQKENI. Germline trimming cut 6 bases from V and 0 bases from J; bases unmatched to any gene: 12. The CDR3 sequence is CASSPFLNRGSTDTQYF. In nucleotides, the CDR3 is TGTGCCAGCTCGCCCTTCCTGAACAGGGGAAGCACAGATACGCAGTATTTT.

The gene calls are TRBV10-3 and TRBJ1-2; 7 bases align to TRBD1. CDR1 is ENHRY and CDR2 is SYGVKD in the germline V gene. The CDR3 contains 14 residues. The V segment lost 11 bases and the J segment 3 bases; nucleotides outside the gene matches: 12. In DNA, the CDR3 is TGTGCCGTTACCGGGACAGCCGGGGACTATGGCTACACCTTC. The encoded protein is CAVTGTAGDYGYTF.

The chain recombines TRBV29-1 with TRBJ2-7; perhaps D is TRBD1 or TRBD2 (5 bases each). Germline V gene sequence: CDR1 SQVTM, CDR2 ANQGSEA. The CDR3 is 14 residues long. Trimming shortened V by 4 bases and J by 3 bases, and 16 bases separated the two germline ends. CDR3 nucleotide sequence: TGCAGCGTTGGAGGGGAAGGGATTTTCTACGAGCAGTACTTC. This translates into CSVGGEGIFYEQYF.

V is TRBV7-3 and J is TRBJ2-1; 11 bases agree with TRBD2. This CDR3 is 20 amino acids long. CDR1 is SGHTA and CDR2 is FQGTGA in the germline V gene. Losses at the gene ends were 4 bases for V and 0 bases for J; bases not matched to a gene: 14. CDR3 amino acids: CASSSPLPGTSGSSYNEQFF. CDR3 DNA: TGTGCCAGCAGCTCCCCGCTCCCCGGGACTAGCGGAAGCTCCTACAATGAGCAGTTCTTC.

A few counts support this clonotype. CDR3 sequence (DNA): TGCAGTGCCAGCCCGGACAGGGGGGGGCAACTCCACTTT. This gives the protein CSASPDRGGQLHF. The chain couples TRBV20-1 to TRBJ1-6; 10 bases agree with TRBD1. Germline assignment: CDR1 DFQATT and CDR2 SNEGSKA (reference sequence). This CDR3 has 13 amino acids. The ends lost 6 bases at V and 16 bases at J; junction bases unmatched: 12.

This clonotype has more than one count but fewer than ten. The chain is built from TRBV13 and TRBJ2-3; 13 bases match TRBD2. The germline V gene has CDR1 PRHDT and CDR2 FYEKMQ (reference sequence). V trimming: 9 bases; J trimming: 4 bases; junction bases outside the gene matches: 10. This CDR3 comprises 16 residues. DNA for the CDR3: TGTGCCAGTAAGCCGGGACTAGCGGGAAGGGCAGATACGCAGTATTTT. It is translated as CASKPGLAGRADTQYF.